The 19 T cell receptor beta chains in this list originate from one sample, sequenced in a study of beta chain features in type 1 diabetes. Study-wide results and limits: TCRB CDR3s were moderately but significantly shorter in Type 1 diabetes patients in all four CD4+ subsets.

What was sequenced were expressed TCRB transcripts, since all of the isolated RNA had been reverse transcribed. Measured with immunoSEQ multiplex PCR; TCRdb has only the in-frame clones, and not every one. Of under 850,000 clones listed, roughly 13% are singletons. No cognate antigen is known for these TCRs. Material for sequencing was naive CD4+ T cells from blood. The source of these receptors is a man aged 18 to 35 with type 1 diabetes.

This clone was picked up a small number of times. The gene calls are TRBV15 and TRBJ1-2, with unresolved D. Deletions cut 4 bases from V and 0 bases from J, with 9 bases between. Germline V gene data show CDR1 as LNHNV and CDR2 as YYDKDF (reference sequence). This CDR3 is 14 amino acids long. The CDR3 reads CATSTFGANYGYTF. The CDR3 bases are TGTGCCACCAGCACCTTTGGGGCTAACTATGGCTACACCTTC.

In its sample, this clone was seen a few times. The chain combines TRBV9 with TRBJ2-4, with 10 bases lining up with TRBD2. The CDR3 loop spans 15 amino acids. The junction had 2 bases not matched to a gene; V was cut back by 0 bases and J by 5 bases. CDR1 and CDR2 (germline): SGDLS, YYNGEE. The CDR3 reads CASSVGLAGENIQYF. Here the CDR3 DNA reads TGTGCCAGCAGCGTAGGTCTAGCGGGGGAAAACATTCAGTACTTC. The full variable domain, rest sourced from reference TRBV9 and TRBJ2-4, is DSGVTQTPKHLITATGQRVTLRCSPRSGDLSVYWYQQSLDQGLQFLIQYYNGEERAKGNILERFSAQQFPDLHSELNLSSLELGDSALYFCASSVGLAGENIQYFGAGTRLSVL.

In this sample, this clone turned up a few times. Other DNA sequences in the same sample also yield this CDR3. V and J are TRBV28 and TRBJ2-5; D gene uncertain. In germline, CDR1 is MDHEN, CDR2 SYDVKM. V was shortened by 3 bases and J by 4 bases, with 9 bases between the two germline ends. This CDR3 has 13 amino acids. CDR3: CASSLGRGETQYF. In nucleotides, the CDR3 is TGTGCCAGCAGTTTGGGAAGAGGAGAGACCCAGTACTTC.

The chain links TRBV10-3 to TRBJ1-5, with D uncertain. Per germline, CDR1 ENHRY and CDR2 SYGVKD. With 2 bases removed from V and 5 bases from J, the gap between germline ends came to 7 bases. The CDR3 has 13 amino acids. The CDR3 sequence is CAISEGGDQPQHF. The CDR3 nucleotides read TGTGCCATCAGTGAGGGTGGGGATCAGCCCCAGCATTTT.

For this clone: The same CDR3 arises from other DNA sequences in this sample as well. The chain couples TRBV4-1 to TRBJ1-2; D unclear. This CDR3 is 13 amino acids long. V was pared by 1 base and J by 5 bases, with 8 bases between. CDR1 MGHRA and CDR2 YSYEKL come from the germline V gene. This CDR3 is CASSQGDGYGYTF. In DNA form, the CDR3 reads TGCGCCAGCAGCCAAGGCGACGGATATGGCTACACCTTC.

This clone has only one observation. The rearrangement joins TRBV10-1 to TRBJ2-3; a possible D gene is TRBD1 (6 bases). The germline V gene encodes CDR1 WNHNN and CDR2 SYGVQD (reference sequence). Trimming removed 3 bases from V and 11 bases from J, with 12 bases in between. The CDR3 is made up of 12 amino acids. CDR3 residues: CASSEQGSMQYF. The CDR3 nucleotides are TGCGCCAGCAGTGAACAGGGATCCATGCAGTATTTT.

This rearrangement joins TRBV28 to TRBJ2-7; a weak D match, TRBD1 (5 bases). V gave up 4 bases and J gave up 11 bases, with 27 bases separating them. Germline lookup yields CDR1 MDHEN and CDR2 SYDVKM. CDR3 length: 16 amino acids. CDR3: CASSSGQTEPGIRKYF. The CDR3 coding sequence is TGTGCCAGCAGTTCCGGACAAACCGAGCCCGGAATTAGGAAGTACTTC.

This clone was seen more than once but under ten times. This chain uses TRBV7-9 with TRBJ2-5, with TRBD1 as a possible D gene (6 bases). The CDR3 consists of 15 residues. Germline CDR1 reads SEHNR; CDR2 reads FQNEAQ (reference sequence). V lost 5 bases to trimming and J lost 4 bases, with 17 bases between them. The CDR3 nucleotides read TGTGCCAGCAGCCCAGGACAAGGGGGACGAGAGACCCAGTACTTC. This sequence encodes CASSPGQGGRETQYF.

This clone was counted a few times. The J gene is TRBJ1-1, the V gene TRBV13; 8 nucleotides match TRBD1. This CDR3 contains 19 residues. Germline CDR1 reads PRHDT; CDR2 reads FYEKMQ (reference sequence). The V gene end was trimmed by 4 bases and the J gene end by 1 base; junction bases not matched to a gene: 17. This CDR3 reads CASSSRTGTFKIRNTEAFF. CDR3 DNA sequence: TGTGCCAGCAGCTCGCGGACAGGGACCTTTAAGATAAGGAACACTGAAGCTTTCTTT.

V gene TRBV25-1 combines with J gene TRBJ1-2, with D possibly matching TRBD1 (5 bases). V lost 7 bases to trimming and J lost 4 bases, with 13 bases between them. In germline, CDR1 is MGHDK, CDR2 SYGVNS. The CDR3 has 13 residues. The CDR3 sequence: CASTLGQGYGYTF. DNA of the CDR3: TGTGCCAGCACCCTGGGTCAGGGCTATGGCTACACCTTC.

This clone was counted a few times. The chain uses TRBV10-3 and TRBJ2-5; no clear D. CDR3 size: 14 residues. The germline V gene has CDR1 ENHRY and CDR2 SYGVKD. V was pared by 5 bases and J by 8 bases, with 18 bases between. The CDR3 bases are TGTGCCATCAGTTCCCCTTATGGGCCGGGTACCCAGTACTTC. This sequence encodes CAISSPYGPGTQYF.

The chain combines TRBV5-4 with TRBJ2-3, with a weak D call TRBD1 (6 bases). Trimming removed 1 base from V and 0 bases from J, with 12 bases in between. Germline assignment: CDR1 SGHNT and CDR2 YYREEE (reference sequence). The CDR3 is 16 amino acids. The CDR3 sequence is CASSLRTDLSTDTQYF. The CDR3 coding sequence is TGTGCCAGCAGCTTGAGGACAGACCTTAGCACAGATACGCAGTATTTT.

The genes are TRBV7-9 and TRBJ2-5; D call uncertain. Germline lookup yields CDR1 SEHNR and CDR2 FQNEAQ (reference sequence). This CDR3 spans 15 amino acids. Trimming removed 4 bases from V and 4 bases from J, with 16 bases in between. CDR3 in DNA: TGTGCCAGCAGCTCCCATCCATCGCCGATAGAGACCCAGTACTTC. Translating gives CASSSHPSPIETQYF.

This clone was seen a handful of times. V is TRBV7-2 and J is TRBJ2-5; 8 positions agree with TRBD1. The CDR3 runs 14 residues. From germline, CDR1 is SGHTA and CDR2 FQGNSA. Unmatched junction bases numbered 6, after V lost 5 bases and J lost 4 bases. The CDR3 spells CASSPDRVVETQYF. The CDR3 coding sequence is TGTGCCAGCAGCCCGGACAGGGTCGTAGAGACCCAGTACTTC. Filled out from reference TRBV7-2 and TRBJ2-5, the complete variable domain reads GAGVSQSPSNKVTEKGKDVELRCDPISGHTALYWYRQSLGQGLEFLIYFQGNSAPDKSGLPSDRFSAERTGGSVSTLTIQRTQQEDSAVYLCASSPDRVVETQYFGPGTRLLVL.

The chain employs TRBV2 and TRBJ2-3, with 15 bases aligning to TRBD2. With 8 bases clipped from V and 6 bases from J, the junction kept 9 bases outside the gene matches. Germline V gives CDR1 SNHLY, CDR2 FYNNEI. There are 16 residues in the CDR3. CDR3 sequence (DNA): TGTGCCAGCGCAAGGACTAGCGGGGGGGCGGTGGATACGCAGTATTTT. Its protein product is CASARTSGGAVDTQYF.

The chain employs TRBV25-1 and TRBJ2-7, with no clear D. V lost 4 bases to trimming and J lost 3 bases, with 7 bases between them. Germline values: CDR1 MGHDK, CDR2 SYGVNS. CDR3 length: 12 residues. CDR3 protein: CASSGNGYEQYF. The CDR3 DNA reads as TGTGCCAGCAGTGGAAATGGCTACGAGCAGTACTTC.

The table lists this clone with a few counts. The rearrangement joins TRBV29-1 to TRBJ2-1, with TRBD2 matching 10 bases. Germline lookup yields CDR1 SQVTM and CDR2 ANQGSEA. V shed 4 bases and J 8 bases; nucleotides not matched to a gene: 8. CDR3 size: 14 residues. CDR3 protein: CSVGVAGGRYEQFF. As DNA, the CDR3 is TGCAGCGTTGGAGTAGCGGGGGGTCGATATGAGCAGTTCTTC.

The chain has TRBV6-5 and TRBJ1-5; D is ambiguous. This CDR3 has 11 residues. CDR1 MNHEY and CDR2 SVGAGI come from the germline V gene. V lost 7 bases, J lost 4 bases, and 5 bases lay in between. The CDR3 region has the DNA TGTGCCAGCAATGGGAATCAGCCCCAGCATTTT. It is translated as CASNGNQPQHF.

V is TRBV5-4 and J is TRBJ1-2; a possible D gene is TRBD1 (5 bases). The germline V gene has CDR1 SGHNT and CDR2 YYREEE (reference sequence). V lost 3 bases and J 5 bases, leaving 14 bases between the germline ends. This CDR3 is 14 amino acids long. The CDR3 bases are TGTGCCAGCAGCTCCGGGGGGGGTTGGTATGGCTACACCTTC. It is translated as CASSSGGGWYGYTF. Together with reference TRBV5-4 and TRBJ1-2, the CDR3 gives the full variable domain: ETGVTQSPTHLIKTRGQQVTLRCSSQSGHNTVSWYQQALGQGPQFIFQYYREEENGRGNFPPRFSGLQFPNYSSELNVNALELDDSALYLCASSSGGGWYGYTFGSGTRLTVV.